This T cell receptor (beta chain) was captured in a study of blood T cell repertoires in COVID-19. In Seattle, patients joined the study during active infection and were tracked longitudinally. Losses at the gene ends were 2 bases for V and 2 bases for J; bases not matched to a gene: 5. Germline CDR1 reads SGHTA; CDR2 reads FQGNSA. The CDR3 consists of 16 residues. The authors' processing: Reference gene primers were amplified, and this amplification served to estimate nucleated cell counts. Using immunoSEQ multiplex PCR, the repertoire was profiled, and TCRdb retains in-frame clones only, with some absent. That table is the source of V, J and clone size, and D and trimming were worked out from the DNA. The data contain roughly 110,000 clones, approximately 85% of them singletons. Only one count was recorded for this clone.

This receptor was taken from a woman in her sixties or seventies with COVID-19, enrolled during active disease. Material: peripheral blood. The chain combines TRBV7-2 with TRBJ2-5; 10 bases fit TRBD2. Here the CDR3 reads CASSLILAGRQETQYF. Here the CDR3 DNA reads TGTGCCAGCAGCTTAATACTAGCGGGGAGGCAAGAGACCCAGTACTTC.